Sequencing of this T cell receptor beta chain was carried out in a study of blood T cell repertoires in COVID-19. The CDR3 length is 16 residues. The germline CDR1 and CDR2 sequences are SGHNT and YYREEE (reference sequence). J lost 5 bases, V lost 4 bases, and 13 bases had no gene match. In the authors' workflow: Reference gene primer amplification in the assay estimated nucleated cell counts. Using immunoSEQ multiplex PCR, the repertoire was profiled, and TCRdb retains in-frame clones only, with some absent. The V and J calls and clone size are taken from that table; D and trimming were inferred from the DNA. The top ten hold 0.7% to 0.95% of the sample, which has 350,000 to 450,000 clones, roughly nine tenths seen once. In terms of age and location, participants ranged from roughly 18 to 90 years and lived in under 30 US areas.

The sequence was obtained from a woman aged 40-49 years who had been exposed to COVID-19. The sample comprised PBMCs or T cells enriched from blood (not recorded which). The chain joins TRBV5-4 to TRBJ1-1; TRBD1 aligns across 8 bases. CDR3 region: CASSPTGGTVGTEAFF. DNA for the CDR3: TGTGCCAGCAGCCCTACAGGGGGGACGGTGGGGACTGAAGCTTTCTTT. Based on the CDR3 plus reference TRBV5-4 and TRBJ1-1, the full variable domain is ETGVTQSPTHLIKTRGQQVTLRCSSQSGHNTVSWYQQALGQGPQFIFQYYREEENGRGNFPPRFSGLQFPNYSSELNVNALELDDSALYLCASSPTGGTVGTEAFFGQGTRLTVV.